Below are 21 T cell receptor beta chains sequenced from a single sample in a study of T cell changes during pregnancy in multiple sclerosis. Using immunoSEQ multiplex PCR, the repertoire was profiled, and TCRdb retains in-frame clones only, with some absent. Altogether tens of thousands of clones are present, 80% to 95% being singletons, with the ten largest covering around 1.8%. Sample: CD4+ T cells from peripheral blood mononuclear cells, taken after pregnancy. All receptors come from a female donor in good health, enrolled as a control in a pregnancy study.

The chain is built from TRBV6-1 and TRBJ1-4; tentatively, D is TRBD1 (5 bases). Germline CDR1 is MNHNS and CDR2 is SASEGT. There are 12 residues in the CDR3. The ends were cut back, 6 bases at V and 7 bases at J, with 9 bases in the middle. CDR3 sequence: CASRADSEKLFF. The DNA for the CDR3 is TGTGCCAGCAGGGCTGACAGTGAAAAACTGTTTTTT.

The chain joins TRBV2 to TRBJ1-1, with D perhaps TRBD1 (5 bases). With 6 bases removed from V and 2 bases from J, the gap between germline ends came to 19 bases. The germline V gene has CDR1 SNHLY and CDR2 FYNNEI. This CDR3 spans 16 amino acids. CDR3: CASRRDGGTINTEAFF. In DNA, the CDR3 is TGTGCCAGCAGGCGAGACGGCGGGACTATAAACACTGAAGCTTTCTTT.

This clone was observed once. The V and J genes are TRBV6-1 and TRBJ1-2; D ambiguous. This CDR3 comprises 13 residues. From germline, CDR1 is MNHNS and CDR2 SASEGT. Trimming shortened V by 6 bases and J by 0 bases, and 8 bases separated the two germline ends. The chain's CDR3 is CASRQQPNYGYTF. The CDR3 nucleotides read TGTGCCAGCAGACAACAGCCTAACTATGGCTACACCTTC.

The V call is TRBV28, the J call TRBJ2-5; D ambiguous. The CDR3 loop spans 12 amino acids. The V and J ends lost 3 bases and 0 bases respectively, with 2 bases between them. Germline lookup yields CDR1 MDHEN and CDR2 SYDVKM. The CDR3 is CASSFNQETQYF. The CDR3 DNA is TGTGCCAGCAGTTTCAACCAAGAGACCCAGTACTTC.

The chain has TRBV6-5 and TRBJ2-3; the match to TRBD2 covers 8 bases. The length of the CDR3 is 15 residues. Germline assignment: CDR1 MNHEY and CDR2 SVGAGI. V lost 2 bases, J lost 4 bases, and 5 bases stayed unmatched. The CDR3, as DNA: TGTGCCAGCAGTTACGCGGGGGGTCCCCCAGATACGCAGTATTTT. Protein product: CASSYAGGPPDTQYF.

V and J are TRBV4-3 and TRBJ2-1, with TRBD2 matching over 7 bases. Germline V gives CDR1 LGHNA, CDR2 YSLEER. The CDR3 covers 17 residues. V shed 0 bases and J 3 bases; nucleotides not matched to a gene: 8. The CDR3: CASSQEFRGSVYNEQFF. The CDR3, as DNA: TGCGCCAGCAGCCAAGAGTTCCGCGGGAGCGTCTACAATGAGCAGTTCTTC.

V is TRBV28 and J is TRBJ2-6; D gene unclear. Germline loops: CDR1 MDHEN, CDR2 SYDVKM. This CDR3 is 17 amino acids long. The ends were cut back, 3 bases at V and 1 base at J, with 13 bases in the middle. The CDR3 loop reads CASSLEIGSSGANVLTF. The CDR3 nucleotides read TGTGCCAGCAGTTTGGAGATAGGAAGTTCTGGGGCCAACGTCCTGACTTTC.

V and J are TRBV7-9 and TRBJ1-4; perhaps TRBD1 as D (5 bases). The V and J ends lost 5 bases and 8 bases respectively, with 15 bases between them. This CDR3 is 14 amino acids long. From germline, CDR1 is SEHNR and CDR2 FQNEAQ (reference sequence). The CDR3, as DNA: TGTGCCAGCAGCCAGCGGGGGATCGGGGAAAAACTGTTTTTT. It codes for CASSQRGIGEKLFF.

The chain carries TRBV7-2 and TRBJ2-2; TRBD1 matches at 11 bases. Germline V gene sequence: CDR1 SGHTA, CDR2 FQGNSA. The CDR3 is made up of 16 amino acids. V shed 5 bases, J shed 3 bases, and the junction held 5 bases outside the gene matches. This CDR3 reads CASSVVGQGDTGELFF. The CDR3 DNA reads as TGTGCCAGCAGCGTAGTGGGACAGGGGGACACCGGGGAGCTGTTTTTT.

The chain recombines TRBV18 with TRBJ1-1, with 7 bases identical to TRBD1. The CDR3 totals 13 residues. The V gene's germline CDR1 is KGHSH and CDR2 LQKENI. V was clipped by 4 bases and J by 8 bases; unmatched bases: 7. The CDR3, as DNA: TGTGCCAGCTCACAAAAGCTGACAGGGGAAGCTTTCTTT. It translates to CASSQKLTGEAFF.

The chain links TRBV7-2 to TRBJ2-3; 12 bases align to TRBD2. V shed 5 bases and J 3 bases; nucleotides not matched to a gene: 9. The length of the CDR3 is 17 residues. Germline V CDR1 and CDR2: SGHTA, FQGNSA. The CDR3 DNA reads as TGTGCCAGCAGCCTCCTAGCGGGAGGGCCGAGTACAGATACGCAGTATTTT. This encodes CASSLLAGGPSTDTQYF.

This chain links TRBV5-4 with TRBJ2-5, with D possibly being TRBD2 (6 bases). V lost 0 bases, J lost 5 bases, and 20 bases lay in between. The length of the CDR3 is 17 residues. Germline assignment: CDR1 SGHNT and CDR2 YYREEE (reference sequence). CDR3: CASSLELRALGGETQYF. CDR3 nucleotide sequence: TGTGCCAGCAGCTTGGAGCTCAGGGCCCTTGGGGGGGAGACCCAGTACTTC.

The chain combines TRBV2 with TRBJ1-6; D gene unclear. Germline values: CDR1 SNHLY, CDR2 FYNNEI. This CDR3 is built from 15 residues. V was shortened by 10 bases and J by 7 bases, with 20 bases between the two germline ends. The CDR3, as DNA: TGTGCCACCACCGAGAGGGCGGGTGTCAATTCACCCCTCCACTTT. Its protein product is CATTERAGVNSPLHF.

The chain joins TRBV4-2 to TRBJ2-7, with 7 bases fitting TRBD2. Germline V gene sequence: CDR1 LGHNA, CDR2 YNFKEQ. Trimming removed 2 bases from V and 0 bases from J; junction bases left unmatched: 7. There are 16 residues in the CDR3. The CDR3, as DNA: TGTGCCAGCAGCCAATCCGCCAGGACTAGCTCCTACGAGCAGTACTTC. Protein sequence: CASSQSARTSSYEQYF.

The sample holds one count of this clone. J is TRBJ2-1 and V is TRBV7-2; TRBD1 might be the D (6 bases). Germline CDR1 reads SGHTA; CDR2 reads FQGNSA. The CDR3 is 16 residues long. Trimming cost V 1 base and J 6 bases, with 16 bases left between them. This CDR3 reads CASSLGIRGLGNEQFF. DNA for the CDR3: TGTGCCAGCAGCTTAGGCATCAGGGGCCTGGGCAATGAGCAGTTCTTC.

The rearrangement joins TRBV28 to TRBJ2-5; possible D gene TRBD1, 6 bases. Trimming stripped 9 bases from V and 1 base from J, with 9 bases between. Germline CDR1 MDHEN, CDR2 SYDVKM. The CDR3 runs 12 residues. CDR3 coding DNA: TGTGCCAGTCGACAGGCCCAAGAGACCCAGTACTTC. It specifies CASRQAQETQYF.

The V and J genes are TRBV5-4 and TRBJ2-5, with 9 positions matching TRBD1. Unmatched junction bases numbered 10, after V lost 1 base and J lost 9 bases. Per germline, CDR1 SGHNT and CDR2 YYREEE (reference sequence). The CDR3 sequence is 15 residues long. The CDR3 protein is CASSLSTDRGEPQYF. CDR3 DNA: TGTGCCAGCAGCTTGTCGACGGACAGGGGAGAACCCCAGTACTTC.

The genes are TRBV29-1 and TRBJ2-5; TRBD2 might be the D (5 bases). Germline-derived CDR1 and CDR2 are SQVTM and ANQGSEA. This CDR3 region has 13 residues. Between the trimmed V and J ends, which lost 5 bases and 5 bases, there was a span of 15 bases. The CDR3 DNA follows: TGCAGCGTTTTGAGGGAAATCGGGGAGACCCAGTACTTC. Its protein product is CSVLREIGETQYF.

The CDR3 sequence is CAISTGTGVGEQYF. The CDR3 DNA follows: TGTGCCATCAGTACCGGGACAGGGGTAGGCGAGCAGTACTTC. V and J are TRBV10-3 and TRBJ2-7, with 10 bases lining up with TRBD1. This CDR3 is built from 14 residues. V shed 5 bases and J 6 bases; nucleotides not matched to a gene: 7. Germline CDR1 reads ENHRY; CDR2 reads SYGVKD.

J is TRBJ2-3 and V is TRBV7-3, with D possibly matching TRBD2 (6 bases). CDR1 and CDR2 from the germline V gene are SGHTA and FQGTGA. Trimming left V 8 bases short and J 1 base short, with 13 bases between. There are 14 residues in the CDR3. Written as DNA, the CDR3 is TGTGCCAGCGGACCCTGGGGGGGCACAGATACGCAGTATTTT. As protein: CASGPWGGTDTQYF.

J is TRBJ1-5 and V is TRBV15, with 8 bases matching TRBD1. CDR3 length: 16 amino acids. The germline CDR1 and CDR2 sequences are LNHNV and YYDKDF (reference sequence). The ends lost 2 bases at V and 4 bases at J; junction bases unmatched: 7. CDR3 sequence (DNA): TGTGCCACCAGCAGACCTGGGACAGGCCTTAATCAGCCCCAGCATTTT. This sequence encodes CATSRPGTGLNQPQHF. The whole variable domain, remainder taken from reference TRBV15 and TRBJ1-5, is DAMVIQNPRYQVTQFGKPVTLSCSQTLNHNVMYWYQQKSSQAPKLLFHYYDKDFNNEADTPDNFQSRRPNTSFCFLDIRSPGLGDTAMYLCATSRPGTGLNQPQHFGDGTRLSIL.